What follows describes a single T cell receptor (beta chain). Its antigen remains unknown. This record comes from a study of human CD8 memory T cell subsets. General observations from the study: Similar levels of high diversity, measured as normalized Shannon-Wiener diversity, were found in stem-like memory and precursor exhausted T cells, which was not the case for effector memory cells. Only minimal overlap was seen between the stem-like memory and the precursor exhausted T cell repertoires.

TCR beta was sequenced from UMI-tagged 5' RACE libraries. From the 5' RACE reads, TCRdb lists one entry per CDR3 protein and no DNA. Recorded here are around 20,000 distinct CDR3 sequences; the top ten clones represent 5.4%. CDR1 MNHEY and CDR2 SMNVEV come from the germline V gene (reference sequence). This CDR3 comprises 15 residues. RNA came from duplicate vials of 150,000 sorted CD8+ T cells per subset. This TCR derives from a human donor in good health. The genes are TRBV27 and TRBJ2-7; TCRdb designates TRBD1, a call that cannot be tested without DNA. Sequenced material: CD8+ T cells from PBMCs. The CDR3 sequence: CASTPPDRPRYEQYF.